The 21 T cell receptor beta chains presented below share a single source sample, sequenced in a study of OX40 agonist ivuxolimab in advanced cancers. TCRdb keeps only in-frame clones here, not all; method: immunoSEQ multiplex PCR. Of some 98,000 clones listed, about 91% are singletons. The input for sequencing was CD4+ or CD8+ T cells sorted from blood, taken in a trial of the OX40 agonist ivuxolimab. The receptors were gathered from an adult with an advanced solid tumor such as melanoma, head and neck, liver or kidney cancer.

CDR3 sequence (DNA): TGTGCCAGCAGCCCTCGGGCGGACTACGAGCAGTACTTC. It translates to CASSPRADYEQYF. The chain combines TRBV7-3 with TRBJ2-7, with D uncertain. The germline V gene encodes CDR1 SGHTA and CDR2 FQGTGA. CDR3 length: 13 residues. The V and J ends lost 5 bases and 3 bases respectively, with 11 bases between them.

The chain recombines TRBV10-3 with TRBJ1-3; D remains ambiguous. The V and J ends lost 7 bases and 0 bases respectively, with 4 bases between them. The CDR3 covers 12 residues. Germline-derived CDR1 and CDR2 are ENHRY and SYGVKD. CDR3 sequence reads: CAIKGSGNTIYF. The CDR3 DNA is TGTGCCATCAAGGGCTCTGGAAACACCATATATTTT.

The V gene is TRBV28, the J gene TRBJ2-2, with TRBD2 as a possible D gene (6 bases). The germline V and J ends were trimmed by 1 base and 1 base, with 10 bases remaining between them. Germline V gene lookup returns CDR1 MDHEN and CDR2 SYDVKM. CDR3 length equals 16 residues. The chain's CDR3 is CASSLFRRENTGELFF. The CDR3 DNA sequence: TGTGCCAGCAGTTTATTTCGGCGGGAGAACACCGGGGAGCTGTTTTTT.

For this clone: One end of the junction is discordant with germline, which a read error may explain. The rearrangement links TRBV29-1 to TRBJ1-4; D may be TRBD1 (6 bases). The CDR3 sequence is 13 residues long. CDR1 is SQVTM, CDR2 ANQGSEA, per germline. As DNA, the CDR3 is TGCAGCGTCGAAGGGGGGGCGGGTGAAAAACTGTTTTTT. Amino acids: CSVEGGAGEKLFF.

Written as DNA, the CDR3 is TGTGCCTGGAGTATTCTAGCGCCCTACAATGAGCAGTTCTTC. Amino acid sequence: CAWSILAPYNEQFF. The chain combines TRBV30 with TRBJ2-1, with D possibly matching TRBD2 (6 bases). The V and J ends lost 2 bases and 2 bases respectively, with 10 bases between them. This CDR3 is 14 amino acids long. Germline V CDR1 and CDR2: GTSNPN, SVGIG (reference sequence). Full variable domain (outside the CDR3, taken from reference TRBV30 and TRBJ2-1): SQTIHQWPATLVQPVGSPLSLECTVEGTSNPNLYWYRQAAGRGLQLLFYSVGIGQISSEVPQNLSASRPQDRQFILSSKKLLLSDSGFYLCAWSILAPYNEQFFGPGTRLTVL.

This clone appeared a single time. The rearrangement uses TRBV7-3 and TRBJ2-5; 7 bases agree with TRBD1. The germline V gene encodes CDR1 SGHTA and CDR2 FQGTGA. There are 14 residues in the CDR3. V was clipped by 1 base and J by 6 bases; unmatched bases: 5. The CDR3 reads CASSLNRGGQTQYF. The DNA of the CDR3 is TGTGCCAGCAGCTTAAACAGGGGCGGACAGACCCAGTACTTC.

The genes are TRBV7-2 and TRBJ1-2; 9 bases line up with TRBD1. V was pared by 1 base and J by 7 bases, with 10 bases of the junction left unmatched. This CDR3 is 16 amino acids long. Germline values: CDR1 SGHTA, CDR2 FQGNSA. CDR3 residues: CASSLDRGLGGSGYTF. CDR3 in DNA: TGTGCCAGCAGCTTAGACAGGGGGCTGGGTGGTAGTGGCTACACCTTC.

The chain recombines TRBV28 with TRBJ2-7; D remains ambiguous. The ends were cut back, 3 bases at V and 1 base at J, with 10 bases in the middle. The CDR3 covers 14 residues. Germline V gives CDR1 MDHEN, CDR2 SYDVKM. CDR3 nucleotide sequence: TGTGCCAGCAGTTTCGGCGTCAGTTCCTACGAGCAGTACTTC. It translates to CASSFGVSSYEQYF.

The gene calls are TRBV18 and TRBJ1-2, with 7 bases matching TRBD1. Germline V CDR1 and CDR2: KGHSH, LQKENI. The CDR3 has 15 residues. Germline trimming cut 5 bases from V and 1 base from J; bases unmatched to any gene: 7. This CDR3 is CASSTRGLFNYGYTF. The CDR3 DNA is TGTGCCAGCTCAACGAGGGGGCTCTTTAACTATGGCTACACCTTC.

This clone was picked up a small number of times. In DNA, the CDR3 is TGTGCCAGCAGCTATGATCGTTCGGGAAACACCATATATTTT. It encodes CASSYDRSGNTIYF. The J gene is TRBJ1-3, the V gene TRBV7-2; the D is unclear. CDR3 length: 14 residues. The germline V gene encodes CDR1 SGHTA and CDR2 FQGNSA. V lost 4 bases to trimming and J lost 4 bases, with 11 bases between them.

J is TRBJ1-2 and V is TRBV6-5, with D maybe TRBD1 (6 bases). This CDR3 region has 14 residues. Germline V CDR1 and CDR2: MNHEY, SVGAGI. V lost 2 bases and J 4 bases, leaving 11 bases between the germline ends. The CDR3 sequence: CASSYGGHPYGYTF. The CDR3, as DNA: TGTGCCAGCAGTTACGGGGGACACCCCTATGGCTACACCTTC.

The chain employs TRBV28 and TRBJ1-5; TRBD1 is a possible D gene (5 bases). This CDR3 is 16 amino acids long. V gave up 4 bases and J gave up 1 base, with 14 bases separating them. Per germline, CDR1 MDHEN and CDR2 SYDVKM. This chain's CDR3 is CASSSPWGVSNQPQHF. The CDR3 DNA follows: TGTGCCAGCAGTTCCCCCTGGGGGGTGAGCAATCAGCCCCAGCATTTT.

The chain joins TRBV9 to TRBJ1-1, with no clear D. The CDR3 has 13 amino acids. Germline V gives CDR1 SGDLS, CDR2 YYNGEE. The germline V and J ends were trimmed by 1 base and 1 base, with 5 bases remaining between them. The CDR3 DNA is TGTGCCAGCAGCGTAAGTAGGAACACTGAAGCTTTCTTT. This sequence encodes CASSVSRNTEAFF.

V usage is TRBV9 and J usage is TRBJ2-5; 13 nucleotides match TRBD2. Looked up from germline, CDR1 is SGDLS and CDR2 is YYNGEE. The CDR3 is 16 amino acids. V trimming: 0 bases; J trimming: 3 bases; junction bases outside the gene matches: 2. The DNA of the CDR3 is TGTGCCAGCAGCGTAGGAGGACTAGCGGGAGAAGAGACCCAGTACTTC. Translated: CASSVGGLAGEETQYF.

The chain uses TRBV23-1 and TRBJ1-4; tentatively, D is TRBD1 (5 bases). TRBV23-1 is sorted into the ORF group, with uncertain function. V dropped 4 bases and J dropped 6 bases, with 21 bases sitting between them. This CDR3 contains 17 residues. This CDR3 is CASSRRVPGSSDEKLFF. CDR3 bases: TGCGCCAGCAGTCGCAGGGTTCCGGGATCGTCTGATGAAAAACTGTTTTTT.

The chain links TRBV18 to TRBJ2-4, with 8 bases that match TRBD2. V was clipped by 3 bases and J by 8 bases; unmatched bases: 9. The CDR3 has 15 amino acids. The V gene's germline CDR1 is KGHSH and CDR2 LQKENI. CDR3 region: CASSPVVAGRDIQYF. CDR3 in DNA: TGTGCCAGCTCACCCGTTGTAGCGGGACGGGACATTCAGTACTTC.

The gene calls are TRBV7-9 and TRBJ2-7, with 10 bases matching TRBD1. V trimming: 6 bases; J trimming: 7 bases; junction bases outside the gene matches: 9. The germline CDR1 and CDR2 sequences are SEHNR and FQNEAQ (reference sequence). The CDR3 has 14 amino acids. CDR3 sequence: CASSADRGRREQYF. DNA of the CDR3: TGTGCCAGCAGTGCCGACAGGGGGCGCAGGGAGCAGTACTTC.

The chain uses TRBV27 and TRBJ2-1, with no clear D. Germline CDR1 reads MNHEY; CDR2 reads SMNVEV (reference sequence). Deletions cut 6 bases from V and 4 bases from J, with 4 bases between. The CDR3 is 11 residues long. CDR3 bases: TGTGCCAGCAGAGCGTACAATGAGCAGTTCTTC. This sequence encodes CASRAYNEQFF.

The chain combines TRBV28 with TRBJ1-3, with D hard to call. V was clipped by 6 bases and J by 0 bases, with 6 bases between them. CDR3 length equals 13 residues. Germline V CDR1 and CDR2: MDHEN, SYDVKM. The CDR3 loop is CASRKNSGNTIYF. The DNA of the CDR3 is TGTGCCAGCAGAAAAAACTCTGGAAACACCATATATTTT. The whole variable domain, filled in from reference TRBV28 and TRBJ1-3, reads DVKVTQSSRYLVKRTGEKVFLECVQDMDHENMFWYRQDPGLGLRLIYFSYDVKMKEKGDIPEGYSVSREKKERFSLILESASTNQTSMYLCASRKNSGNTIYFGEGSWLTVV.

The rearrangement uses TRBV5-1 and TRBJ1-1; 7 bases agree with TRBD1. Germline values: CDR1 SGHRS, CDR2 YFSETQ. The CDR3 is 14 amino acids. The J segment lost 6 bases and the V segment lost 0 bases, leaving 5 bases of the junction unmatched. Here the CDR3 DNA reads TGCGCCAGCAGCTTGGCAGGCAGGGGGTCTGAAGCTTTCTTT. The encoded protein is CASSLAGRGSEAFF.

CDR3 nucleotide sequence: TGTGCCAGTGGGGGGAAAAGGGCCGAGCAGTACTTC. Its protein is CASGGKRAEQYF. This chain links TRBV28 with TRBJ2-7; perhaps TRBD2 as D (6 bases). The germline V gene has CDR1 MDHEN and CDR2 SYDVKM. Trimming shortened V by 9 bases and J by 6 bases, and 15 bases separated the two germline ends. This CDR3 is built from 12 residues. Based on the CDR3 plus reference TRBV28 and TRBJ2-7, the full variable domain is DVKVTQSSRYLVKRTGEKVFLECVQDMDHENMFWYRQDPGLGLRLIYFSYDVKMKEKGDIPEGYSVSREKKERFSLILESASTNQTSMYLCASGGKRAEQYFGPGTRLTVT.